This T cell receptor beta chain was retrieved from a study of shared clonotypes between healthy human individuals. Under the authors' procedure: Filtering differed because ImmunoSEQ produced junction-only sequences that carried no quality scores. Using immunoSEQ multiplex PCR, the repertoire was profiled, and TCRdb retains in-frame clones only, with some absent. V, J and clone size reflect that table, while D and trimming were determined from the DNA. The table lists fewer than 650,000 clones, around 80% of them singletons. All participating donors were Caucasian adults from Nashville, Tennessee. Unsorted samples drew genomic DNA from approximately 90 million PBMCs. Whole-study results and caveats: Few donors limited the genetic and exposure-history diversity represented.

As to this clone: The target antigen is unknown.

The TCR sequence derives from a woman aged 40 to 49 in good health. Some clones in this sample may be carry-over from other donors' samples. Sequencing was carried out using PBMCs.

For the CDR3, the DNA is TGCAGCGTGACAGCGATCCAAGAGACCCAGTACTTC. Encoded protein: CSVTAIQETQYF. J is TRBJ2-5 and V is TRBV29-1, with TRBD1 as a possible D gene (5 bases). The CDR3 consists of 12 residues. Between the trimmed V and J ends, which lost 6 bases and 1 base, there was a span of 9 bases. Germline-derived CDR1 and CDR2 are SQVTM and ANQGSEA.